Each of the 5 T cell receptor beta chains below was sequenced from the same sample in a study of blood T cell repertoires in COVID-19. Clones were sequenced by immunoSEQ multiplex PCR, and TCRdb holds only the in-frame ones, with some missing. The sample has more than 250,000 clones; 80% to 90% are singletons. Source material: PBMCs or T cells enriched from blood (not recorded which). Every receptor here comes from a woman younger than 45 who had recovered from COVID-19.

The chain uses TRBV6-6 and TRBJ2-5, with TRBD2 as a possible D gene (5 bases). V lost 6 bases to trimming and J lost 2 bases, with 16 bases between them. This CDR3 is 15 amino acids long. Germline-derived CDR1 and CDR2 are MNHNY and SVGAGI (reference sequence). The CDR3 nucleotides are TGTGCCAGCAGCGGACTTTCTGCGGAACAAGAGACCCAGTACTTC. Encoded protein: CASSGLSAEQETQYF.

This chain joins TRBV28 and TRBJ1-3, with no clear D. Germline CDR1 and CDR2: MDHEN and SYDVKM. This CDR3 has 16 residues. V gave up 6 bases and J gave up 0 bases, with 15 bases separating them. In DNA form, the CDR3 reads TGTGCCAGCAGCCCCCCGCTGGGCTTCTCTGGAAACACCATATATTTT. Translated: CASSPPLGFSGNTIYF.

This chain links TRBV11-2 with TRBJ2-1; D possibly corresponds to TRBD1 (5 bases). The CDR3 loop spans 16 amino acids. The germline gives CDR1 SGHAT, CDR2 FQNNGV. V was clipped by 3 bases and J by 3 bases, with 15 bases between them. Here the CDR3 DNA reads TGTGCCAGCAGCTTTTCGATCGCCAGGGACTACAATGAGCAGTTCTTC. Translating it yields CASSFSIARDYNEQFF.

J is TRBJ1-5 and V is TRBV6-2 or TRBV6-3; no firm D call. V lost 0 bases and J 3 bases, leaving 15 bases between the germline ends. The germline V gene has CDR1 MNHEY and CDR2 SVGEGT. The CDR3 runs 17 residues. In DNA form, the CDR3 reads TGTGCCAGCAGTTACTCCCTAGCATGGAACAACAATCAGCCCCAGCATTTT. The encoded protein is CASSYSLAWNNNQPQHF.

The J gene is TRBJ1-1, the V gene TRBV27, with TRBD1 identical over 8 bases. J lost 8 bases, V lost 1 base, and 6 bases had no gene match. Per germline, CDR1 MNHEY and CDR2 SMNVEV (reference sequence). The CDR3 contains 14 residues. The CDR3, as DNA: TGTGCCAGCAGTTTATTTCAGGGGGCTCAGGAAGCTTTCTTT. Its translation: CASSLFQGAQEAFF.